The clone carrying this TCR beta chain was seen just once. This specimen comes from a study of blood T cell repertoires in COVID-19. Background on the study: The United States, Italy and Spain provided the acute and convalescent COVID-19 samples. The analysed material was cDNA or gDNA that came from T cells, B-cell-depleted T cells, or PBMCs.

The CDR3 covers 16 residues. Germline CDR1 and CDR2: KGHSH and LQKENI. Trimming took off 3 bases at V and 2 bases at J, with 16 bases between the two ends. The authors' processing: Quantification of nucleated cells was approximated via reference gene primer amplification. Assay used: immunoSEQ multiplex PCR; TCRdb lists only in-frame clones, some missing. Clone size and V and J calls were adopted from that table, with D and trimming inferred from the DNA. The table has about 87,000 clones, around 86% seen once; the top ten hold 4% to 5.5%. The chain links TRBV18 to TRBJ1-1; possibly TRBD1 for D (6 bases). This receptor was obtained from a middle-aged man with acute or convalescent COVID-19. Sequencing input: peripheral blood. In DNA form, the CDR3 reads TGTGCCAGCTCACCGGTAACTCGGACAGTAAACACTGAAGCTTTCTTT. Its protein product is CASSPVTRTVNTEAFF.